Below, 3 T cell receptor beta chains from the same sample are listed, as sequenced in a study of blood T cells in healthy people across ages. Through a sample-barcoded 5' primer and a J-beta primer mix, a second PCR was run for about 6 to 12 cycles. TCRdb reprocessed the 5' RACE reads via MiXCR and lists one record per CDR3 protein. The profile shows 1.5 million to 2 million distinct CDR3 sequences, about two fifths of them singletons. The sample consisted of blood. Receptors originate from a human donor in good health.

This clonotype has just one count. J is TRBJ2-3 and V is TRBV4-3; 10 bases agree with TRBD2. Trimming took 1 base from V and 0 from J; bases not matched to a gene: 13. The length of the CDR3 is 20 residues. Looked up from germline, CDR1 is LGHNA and CDR2 is YSLEER. CDR3 nucleotides: TGCGCCAGCAGCCAAGTGGGGAGAGTAGCGGGGGGTACTAGCACAGATACGCAGTATTTT. This encodes CASSQVGRVAGGTSTDTQYF.

This rearrangement joins TRBV20-1 to TRBJ2-3; D assignment may be TRBD1 or TRBD2 (6 bases each). V was clipped by 4 bases and J by 2 bases, with 13 bases between them. CDR1 and CDR2 from the germline V gene are DFQATT and SNEGSKA (reference sequence). The CDR3 consists of 14 residues. The chain's CDR3 is CSAKGGLNTDTQYF. CDR3 sequence (DNA): TGCAGTGCTAAGGGGGGACTGAACACAGATACGCAGTATTTT.

The chain couples TRBV4-3 to TRBJ2-3; D is ambiguous. V was clipped by 3 bases and J by 4 bases, with 11 bases between them. The CDR3 runs to 14 residues. CDR1 is LGHNA, CDR2 YSLEER, per germline. The CDR3 sequence is CASSQQDRADTQYF. As DNA, the CDR3 is TGCGCCAGCAGCCAGCAGGACCGGGCAGATACGCAGTATTTT.